The 28 T cell receptor beta chains reported below all come from one sample, sequenced in a study of T and B cells in COVID-19 patients. BIOMED2 TRB-A/B primer pools were used in multiplex TRB PCR. TCRdb independently ran MiXCR on the multiplex PCR reads; one entry per CDR3 protein. The sample yields about 8,200 distinct CDR3 sequences, around two fifths seen once. TRB was amplified from around 250-460 ng of blood genomic DNA. Sequences were obtained from blood. The receptors stem from a human donor who had recovered from COVID-19.

This chain connects TRBV7-6 to TRBJ2-2, with 7 bases identical to TRBD2. The CDR3 totals 17 residues. Germline V gene lookup returns CDR1 SGHVS and CDR2 FNYEAQ. V lost 3 bases and J lost 2; bases outside the gene matches: 9. The chain's CDR3 is CASSFPRGSPNTGELFF. The CDR3 DNA reads as TGTGCCAGCAGCTTCCCGCGGGGGAGCCCCAACACCGGGGAGCTGTTTTTT.

This rearrangement joins TRBV7-2 to TRBJ2-1; the D gene is possibly TRBD1 (5 bases). From germline, CDR1 is SGHTA and CDR2 FQGNSA. V lost 2 bases, J lost 5 bases, and 7 bases lay in between. The CDR3 spans 13 residues. The CDR3 here is CASSLSRDNEQFF. CDR3 sequence (DNA): TGTGCCAGCAGCTTATCCAGGGACAATGAGCAGTTCTTC.

This clonotype was found once. The CDR3: CASKSEQGYQPQHF. CDR3 nucleotides: TGTGCCAGTAAGTCCGAACAAGGTTATCAGCCCCAGCATTTT. V is TRBV19 and J is TRBJ1-5; D is ambiguous. Between the trimmed V and J ends, which lost 7 bases and 5 bases, there was a span of 15 bases. CDR3 length: 14 residues. The germline gives CDR1 LNHDA, CDR2 SQIVND (reference sequence).

This chain uses TRBV6-6 with TRBJ1-4; TRBD1 is a possible D gene (6 bases). V shed 8 bases and J shed 2 bases, with 24 bases lying between them. The CDR3 length is 18 residues. From germline, CDR1 is MNHNY and CDR2 SVGAGI (reference sequence). The CDR3 loop is CASGDKVRRLGTNEKLFF. In nucleotides, the CDR3 is TGTGCCAGCGGGGACAAGGTTCGGCGCCTTGGGACTAATGAAAAACTGTTTTTT.

In DNA form, the CDR3 reads TGTGCCAGCAGCTTGAAGGCACAGACAGGGGGCTTTGGGCTTGCTGGAAACACCATATATTTT. It codes for CASSLKAQTGGFGLAGNTIYF. The chain combines TRBV7-6 with TRBJ1-3; TRBD1 matches 10 bases. CDR1 SGHVS and CDR2 FNYEAQ come from the germline V gene. V dropped 3 bases and J dropped 2; count of bases not matched to a gene: 19. The CDR3 extends over 21 amino acids.

The rearrangement joins TRBV6-5 to TRBJ2-7; D remains ambiguous. This CDR3 is 12 amino acids long. The germline V and J ends were trimmed by 2 bases and 2 bases, with 4 bases remaining between them. CDR1 is MNHEY and CDR2 is SVGAGI in the germline V gene. CDR3 nucleotides: TGTGCCAGCAGTTACACCACCTACGAGCAGTACTTC. As protein: CASSYTTYEQYF.

The chain is built from TRBV27 and TRBJ2-1, with 7 bases aligning to TRBD1. With V trimmed by 6 bases and J by 8 bases, 7 bases remained unmatched. The CDR3 loop spans 13 amino acids. Germline V gives CDR1 MNHEY, CDR2 SMNVEV (reference sequence). The CDR3 loop reads CASRYQGVDEQFF. In nucleotides, the CDR3 is TGTGCCAGCAGGTATCAGGGGGTGGATGAGCAGTTCTTC.

This clonotype was counted a few times. The V gene is TRBV18, the J gene TRBJ2-3; TRBD1 matches 9 bases. After removal of 9 bases from V and 9 bases from J, the junction contained 7 bases not matched to a gene. Germline CDR1 and CDR2: KGHSH and LQKENI. CDR3 length equals 12 residues. In DNA form, the CDR3 reads TGTGCCAGTACTGTAGGGACAGGGACGCAGTATTTT. Its protein product is CASTVGTGTQYF.

The gene calls are TRBV19 and TRBJ1-2; 7 bases are a match to TRBD1. Germline V gene lookup returns CDR1 LNHDA and CDR2 SQIVND (reference sequence). This CDR3 spans 16 amino acids. The V segment lost 5 bases and the J segment 4 bases; nucleotides outside the gene matches: 13. DNA of the CDR3: TGTGCCAGTAGTGCTACGGGACAGCCATGGGGCTATGGCTACACCTTC. Protein product: CASSATGQPWGYGYTF.

The chain links TRBV19 to TRBJ1-1; D may be TRBD1 (5 bases). Germline V gene sequence: CDR1 LNHDA, CDR2 SQIVND (reference sequence). The CDR3 is made up of 15 amino acids. The ends were cut back, 1 base at V and 5 bases at J, with 14 bases in the middle. CDR3 sequence (DNA): TGTGCCAGTAGTATAGGGGGACGGACCGGGACTGAAGCTTTCTTT. It specifies CASSIGGRTGTEAFF.

This clonotype was observed a few times. V usage is TRBV29-1 and J usage is TRBJ1-2; the D is unclear. The germline V gene encodes CDR1 SQVTM and CDR2 ANQGSEA. The CDR3 extends over 10 amino acids. Trimming removed 7 bases from V and 5 bases from J, with 8 bases in between. CDR3 nucleotide sequence: TGCAGCGGCTGGGAGTATGGCTACACCTTC. This encodes CSGWEYGYTF.

This chain connects TRBV15 to TRBJ1-1, with D possibly TRBD1 on 6 matching bases. The V end lost 5 bases, the J end lost 3 bases, and 10 bases lay between the germline ends. Looked up from germline, CDR1 is LNHNV and CDR2 is YYDKDF (reference sequence). The CDR3 is made up of 13 amino acids. The CDR3 nucleotides read TGTGCCACCAGCCTGAGGGGGGACACTGAAGCTTTCTTT. It encodes CATSLRGDTEAFF.

The chain recombines TRBV6-2 or TRBV6-3 with TRBJ1-1; D unclear. The CDR3 loop spans 15 amino acids. V was shortened by 0 bases and J by 0 bases, with 8 bases between the two germline ends. Germline V gene lookup returns CDR1 MNHEY and CDR2 SVGEGT. The CDR3 protein is CASSYSGSLNTEAFF. The CDR3 region has the DNA TGTGCCAGCAGTTACTCGGGCAGCCTGAACACTGAAGCTTTCTTT.

This clonotype was counted between two and nine times. The rearrangement links TRBV18 to TRBJ1-5, with unresolved D. CDR1 and CDR2 (germline): KGHSH, LQKENI. The V end was cut by 6 bases, the J end by 7 bases, with 10 bases between. The CDR3 has 12 residues. The CDR3 nucleotides read TGTGCCAGCTCGGACCGTGGGCAGCCCCAGCATTTT. Translating it yields CASSDRGQPQHF.

This clonotype was seen a handful of times. V gene TRBV30 combines with J gene TRBJ2-7; 7 positions agree with TRBD1. The length of the CDR3 is 13 residues. The ends lost 5 bases at V and 1 base at J; junction bases unmatched: 5. The germline gives CDR1 GTSNPN, CDR2 SVGIG (reference sequence). The CDR3 DNA is TGTGCCTGGTCCGGACAGGCGTCCTACGAGCAGTACTTC. Protein: CAWSGQASYEQYF.

This clonotype was detected only once. This chain uses TRBV4-3 with TRBJ2-3; D is possibly TRBD1 (6 bases). This CDR3 comprises 15 residues. Germline V CDR1 and CDR2: LGHNA, YSLEER. Trimming removed 0 bases from V and 0 bases from J, with 7 bases in between. The CDR3 here is CASSQEGASTDTQYF. Written as DNA, the CDR3 is TGCGCCAGCAGCCAAGAGGGGGCCAGCACAGATACGCAGTATTTT.

This clonotype is deemed medium-sized. This sequence joins TRBV19 and TRBJ2-1; a possible D gene is TRBD1 (5 bases). V lost 1 base and J lost 4, with 8 bases in between. The CDR3 spans 14 residues. Germline CDR1 is LNHDA and CDR2 is SQIVND (reference sequence). Here the CDR3 DNA reads TGTGCCAGTAGTATAGGACAGAGATACAATGAGCAGTTCTTC. Protein product: CASSIGQRYNEQFF. The whole variable domain, filled in from reference TRBV19 and TRBJ2-1, reads DGGITQSPKYLFRKEGQNVTLSCEQNLNHDAMYWYRQDPGQGLRLIYYSQIVNDFQKGDIAEGYSVSREKKESFPLTVTSAQKNPTAFYLCASSIGQRYNEQFFGPGTRLTVL.

This chain links TRBV27 with TRBJ1-6, with 7 bases that match TRBD1. The CDR3 covers 18 residues. Per the germline V gene, CDR1 is MNHEY and CDR2 is SMNVEV (reference sequence). J gave up 0 bases and V 5 bases, and 10 bases lay outside the gene matches. CDR3 nucleotide sequence: TGTGCCAGCAGTCTTATCACAGGGGCCAGCTCCTATAATTCACCCCTCCACTTT. This codes for CASSLITGASSYNSPLHF.

This chain joins TRBV5-4 and TRBJ2-5, with TRBD2 identical over 9 bases. Germline trimming cut 1 base from V and 2 bases from J; bases unmatched to any gene: 6. CDR1 is SGHNT and CDR2 is YYREEE in the germline V gene (reference sequence). The CDR3 is 16 residues long. The DNA for the CDR3 is TGTGCCAGCAGCTTGAGCGGCGGGGGGGAGCAAGAGACCCAGTACTTC. Protein sequence: CASSLSGGGEQETQYF.

The J gene is TRBJ1-5, the V gene TRBV6-2 or TRBV6-3; D perhaps matches TRBD1 (6 bases). The CDR3 length is 15 residues. V lost 0 bases to trimming and J lost 7 bases, with 13 bases between them. Germline values: CDR1 MNHEY, CDR2 SVGEGT. As DNA, the CDR3 is TGTGCCAGCAGTTACTCGCCAGGGGAGGGCCAGCCCCAGCATTTT. This sequence encodes CASSYSPGEGQPQHF.

The genes are TRBV4-3 and TRBJ2-1; the match to TRBD2 covers 7 bases. J lost 4 bases, V lost 0 bases, and 6 bases had no gene match. The germline V gene encodes CDR1 LGHNA and CDR2 YSLEER. The CDR3 has 16 residues. The CDR3 is CASSQDSSGRYNEQFF. CDR3 nucleotide sequence: TGCGCCAGCAGCCAAGATAGTAGCGGGCGTTACAATGAGCAGTTCTTC.

As concerns this clonotype: Sequence at one end of the junction differs from germline and may be a read error. V usage is TRBV29-1 and J usage is TRBJ1-3; D not certain. The CDR3 length is 14 residues. Germline assignment: CDR1 SQVTM and CDR2 ANQGSEA. In nucleotides, the CDR3 is TGCAGCGTTGTCCTTATTTCCTCTGAAAACACCATATATTTT. Translating gives CSVVLISSENTIYF.

This clonotype showed up just a few times. The rearrangement uses TRBV6-2 or TRBV6-3 and TRBJ2-3; 12 nucleotides line up with TRBD2. The CDR3 is 21 amino acids. The germline V gene encodes CDR1 MNHEY and CDR2 SVGEGT. Losses at the gene ends were 0 bases for V and 0 bases for J; bases not matched to a gene: 13. CDR3 loop: CASSYSRTLAGGRPSTDTQYF. CDR3 bases: TGTGCCAGCAGTTACTCACGCACTCTAGCGGGGGGGAGACCTAGCACAGATACGCAGTATTTT.

This clonotype was counted only a few times. This rearrangement joins TRBV6-1 to TRBJ1-4, with 7 positions matching TRBD1. The CDR3 is 13 amino acids. With V trimmed by 4 bases and J by 8 bases, 4 bases remained unmatched. From germline, CDR1 is MNHNS and CDR2 SASEGT. The chain's CDR3 is CASSVQGSEKLFF. For the CDR3, the DNA is TGTGCCAGCAGTGTACAGGGGAGCGAAAAACTGTTTTTT.

The CDR3 here is CATSRTAEKLFF. The CDR3, as DNA: TGTGCCACCAGCAGGACAGCCGAAAAACTGTTTTTT. The chain is built from TRBV15 and TRBJ1-4, with D possibly matching TRBD1 (5 bases). The CDR3 spans 12 residues. Trimming took 3 bases from V and 8 from J, leaving 7 bases between them. Germline V gives CDR1 LNHNV, CDR2 YYDKDF (reference sequence).

This clonotype appeared a few times. The rearrangement links TRBV19 to TRBJ1-5, with 10 nucleotides matching TRBD1. The CDR3 extends over 16 amino acids. Germline assignment: CDR1 LNHDA and CDR2 SQIVND (reference sequence). V lost 5 bases to trimming and J lost 1 base; unmatched junction nucleotides: 5. For the CDR3, the DNA is TGTGCCAGTAGTCCCAGGGACAGGGGAAGCAATCAGCCCCAGCATTTT. Residues: CASSPRDRGSNQPQHF.

The V gene is TRBV6-5, the J gene TRBJ1-1; D remains unclear. This CDR3 has 16 residues. Germline lookup yields CDR1 MNHEY and CDR2 SVGAGI. The germline V and J ends were trimmed by 4 bases and 0 bases, with 15 bases remaining between them. The CDR3 nucleotides read TGTGCCAGCAGTTTAACCCATCAGATTCTGAACACTGAAGCTTTCTTT. It yields the protein CASSLTHQILNTEAFF.

This clonotype was detected a few times. This chain uses TRBV18 with TRBJ2-3; D remains unclear. This CDR3 has 14 residues. The V gene lost 3 bases and the J gene lost 2 bases, with 9 bases spanning the gap. Germline CDR1 is KGHSH and CDR2 is LQKENI. CDR3: CASSPPSSTDTQYF. The CDR3 DNA reads TGTGCCAGCTCACCCCCCTCCTCCACAGATACGCAGTATTTT.